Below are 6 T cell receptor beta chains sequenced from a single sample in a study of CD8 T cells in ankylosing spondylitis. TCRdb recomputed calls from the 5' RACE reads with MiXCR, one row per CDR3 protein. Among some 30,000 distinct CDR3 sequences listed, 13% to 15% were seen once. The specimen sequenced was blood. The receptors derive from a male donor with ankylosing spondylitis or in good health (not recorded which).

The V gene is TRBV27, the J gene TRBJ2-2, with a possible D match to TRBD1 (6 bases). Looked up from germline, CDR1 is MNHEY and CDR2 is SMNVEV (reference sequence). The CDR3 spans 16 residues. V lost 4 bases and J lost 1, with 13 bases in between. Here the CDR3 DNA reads TGTGCCAGCAGTTCTCCCCAGACAGGGAACACCGGGGAGCTGTTTTTT. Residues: CASSSPQTGNTGELFF.

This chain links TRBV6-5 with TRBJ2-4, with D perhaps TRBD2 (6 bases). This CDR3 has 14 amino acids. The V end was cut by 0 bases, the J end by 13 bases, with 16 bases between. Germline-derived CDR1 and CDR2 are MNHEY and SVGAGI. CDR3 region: CASSYSREVLEQYF. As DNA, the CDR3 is TGTGCCAGCAGTTACTCTAGGGAGGTATTGGAACAGTACTTC.

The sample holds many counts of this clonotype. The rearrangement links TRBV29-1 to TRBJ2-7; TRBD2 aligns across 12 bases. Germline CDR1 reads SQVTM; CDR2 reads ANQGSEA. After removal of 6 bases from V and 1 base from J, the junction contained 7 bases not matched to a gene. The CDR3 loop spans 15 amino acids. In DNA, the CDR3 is TGCAGCGTCATACCTAGCGGGAGGGGGTCCTACGAGCAGTACTTC. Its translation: CSVIPSGRGSYEQYF.

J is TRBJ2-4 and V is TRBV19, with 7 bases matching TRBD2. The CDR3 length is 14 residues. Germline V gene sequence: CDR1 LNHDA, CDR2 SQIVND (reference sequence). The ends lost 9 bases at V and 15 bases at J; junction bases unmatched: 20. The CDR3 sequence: CASDSNRDYPSRYF. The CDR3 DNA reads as TGTGCCAGCGATTCCAACCGGGACTATCCATCCCGGTACTTC.

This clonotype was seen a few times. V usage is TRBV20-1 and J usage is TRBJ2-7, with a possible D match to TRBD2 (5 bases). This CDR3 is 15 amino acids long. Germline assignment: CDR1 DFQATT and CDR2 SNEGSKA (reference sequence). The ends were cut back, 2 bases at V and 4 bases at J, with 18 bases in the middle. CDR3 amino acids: CSARPGKPEVYEQYF. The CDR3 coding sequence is TGCAGTGCTAGACCGGGTAAACCGGAGGTGTACGAGCAGTACTTC.

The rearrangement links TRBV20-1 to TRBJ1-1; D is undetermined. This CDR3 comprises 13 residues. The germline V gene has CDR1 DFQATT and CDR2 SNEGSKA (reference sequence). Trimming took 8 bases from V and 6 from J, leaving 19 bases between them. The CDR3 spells CSSHALAGAEAFF. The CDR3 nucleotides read TGCAGTTCCCACGCGCTCGCGGGCGCTGAAGCTTTCTTT.